Reported below is one TCR beta chain. The antigen remains undetermined. The data originate from a study of post-analysis software for immune sequencing data. Across the study: Several disease courses (relapsing-remitting, secondary progressive and progressive-relapsing) of multiple sclerosis were included.

Study outcomes and limitations: The study found TRBV5-6, TRBV5-1 and TRBV20-1 among roughly 5 TRBV segments more frequent in patients than controls. In multiple sclerosis, normalized Chao1 diversity was significantly below that of controls.

Unique molecular identifiers had been added to the TCR beta cDNA libraries. Out of roughly 0.95 to 10 million T cells, a few hundred thousand cDNA molecules were generated. MiXCR was run by TCRdb on the PCR reads, yielding one entry per CDR3 protein. The table lists some 800,000 distinct CDR3 sequences, roughly 50% of them singletons. CDR3 length: 15 amino acids. The V call is TRBV12-3 or TRBV12-4, the J call TRBJ2-4; 8 nucleotides match TRBD2. TRBJ2-7 matches the DNA end more closely, so the J call is doubtful. Specimen: blood. The TCR comes from a girl aged 10-17 years with multiple sclerosis. CDR3 coding DNA: TGTGCCAGCAGGCCTCTCGGTAGCGGGGAAAACGAGCAGTACTTC. It translates to CASRPLGSGENEQYF.